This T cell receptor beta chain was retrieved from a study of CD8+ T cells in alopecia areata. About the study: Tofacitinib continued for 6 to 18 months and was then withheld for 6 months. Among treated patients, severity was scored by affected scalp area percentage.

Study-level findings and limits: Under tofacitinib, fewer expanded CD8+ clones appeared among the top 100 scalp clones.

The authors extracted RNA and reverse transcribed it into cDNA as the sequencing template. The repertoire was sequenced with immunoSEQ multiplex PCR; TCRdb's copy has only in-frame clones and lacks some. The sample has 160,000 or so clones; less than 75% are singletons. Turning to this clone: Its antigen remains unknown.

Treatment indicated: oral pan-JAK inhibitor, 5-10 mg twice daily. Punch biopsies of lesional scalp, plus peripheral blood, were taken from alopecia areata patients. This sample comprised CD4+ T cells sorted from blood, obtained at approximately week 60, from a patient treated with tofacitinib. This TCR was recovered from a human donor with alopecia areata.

The CDR3 region has the DNA TGTGCCAGCAGGGGTCTGAGTCGAGAGCAGTTCTTC. Its protein is CASRGLSREQFF. The chain joins TRBV2 to TRBJ2-1; D is uncertain. CDR3 size: 12 residues. Germline values: CDR1 SNHLY, CDR2 FYNNEI. Trimming cost V 6 bases and J 10 bases, with 13 bases left between them. The variable domain in full, with the rest retrieved from reference TRBV2 and TRBJ2-1, is EPEVTQTPSHQVTQMGQEVILRCVPISNHLYFYWYRQILGQKVEFLVSFYNNEISEKSEIFDDQFSVERPDGSNFTLKIRSTKLEDSAMYFCASRGLSREQFFGPGTRLTVL.